Here is one T cell receptor beta chain with its context. This sample is drawn from a study of blood T cell repertoires in COVID-19. Study information: Some COVID-19 samples were acute and others convalescent; all came from the United States, Italy and Spain. T cells, B-cell-depleted T cells, or PBMCs provided the cDNA or gDNA that served as material.

Sequencing used immunoSEQ multiplex PCR; TCRdb keeps in-frame clones, though not all of them. Here the sample spans approximately 200,000 clones, around 82% being singletons. This receptor was obtained from a man aged 40-55 years who had recovered from COVID-19. Material: PBMCs or T cells enriched from blood (not recorded which).

CDR3 DNA: TGCGCCAGCAGCCAAGGACGAGCGGGTCAGCCCCAGCATTTT. Translated: CASSQGRAGQPQHF. V and J are TRBV4-1 and TRBJ1-5; the D is unclear. Germline V gene sequence: CDR1 MGHRA, CDR2 YSYEKL. V was shortened by 1 base and J by 6 bases, with 10 bases between the two germline ends. The CDR3 is 14 residues long.